This TCR beta chain was sequenced during a study of shared clonotypes between healthy human individuals. About this clone itself: Its target is unknown. It is likely a read error: a sequence one base away is far more abundant.

The run depth of the assay was deep. Some clones are missing from TCRdb's copy, which holds only in-frame ones; the method was immunoSEQ multiplex PCR. The sample contains more than 900,000 clones, 75% to 80% of which appear only once. Findings and caveats of the study: Researchers found naive subsets generally carried larger estimated richness than memory subsets.

The sequence derives from a man aged 18 to 30 in good health. Some clones in this sample may be carry-over from other donors' samples. The sequencing sample was made of memory CD4+ T cells from PBMCs. Subset given: CD45RA-negative fraction.

The CDR3 DNA reads as TGTGCCAGCAGTCCCCCAGGGACCTATGGCTGCACCTTC. Translation gives CASSPPGTYGCTF. The chain combines TRBV28 with TRBJ1-2; the D gene is possibly TRBD1 (5 bases). The germline gives CDR1 MDHEN, CDR2 SYDVKM. CDR3 size: 13 residues.